This T cell receptor (beta chain) is from a study of cytomegalovirus exposure and HLA in healthy donors. After removal of 3 bases from V and 2 bases from J, the junction contained 5 bases not matched to a gene. This CDR3 comprises 16 residues. Germline V gene data show CDR1 as LGHNA and CDR2 as YNFKEQ. This clone was detected once. Sequencing was performed with immunoSEQ multiplex PCR; in TCRdb, only in-frame clones are kept and a portion is missing. Found here are 220,000 or so clones, about nine tenths of them singletons; the top ten hold more than 1.5%. The V call is TRBV4-2, the J call TRBJ2-1; TRBD2 aligns across 9 bases. This clonotype was sampled from a young woman in good health and CMV-seropositive. The sequencing input was PBMCs. Here the CDR3 DNA reads TGTGCCAGCAGCCAGGAGGGCGGGAGGGCCTACAATGAGCAGTTCTTC. Translated, it gives CASSQEGGRAYNEQFF.